This entry lists 32 T cell receptor beta chains sequenced from one sample in a study of blood T cells in healthy people across ages. Combining a sample-barcoded 5' primer with a J-beta primer mix, a second PCR ran for 7 to 11 cycles. TCRdb analysed the 5' RACE reads with MiXCR anew, one entry per CDR3 protein. The sample lists about 650,000 distinct CDR3 sequences, about 34% occurring once. Sequenced material: blood. Source of these receptors: a woman of 80 years or more in good health.

For this clonotype: A much larger clone is a single base away; this may be a read error. Here the CDR3 DNA reads TGTGCCAACAGTTTCTATTCGGGGGGCAGCTATGGCTACACCTTC. Residues: CANSFYSGGSYGYTF. The chain has TRBV12-3 or TRBV12-4 and TRBJ1-2; possibly TRBD1 for D (6 bases). The CDR3 consists of 15 residues.

A note on this clonotype: An end of the junction differs from the germline gene, which may be a read error. This chain links TRBV6-5 with TRBJ1-1; no firm D call. Per germline, CDR1 MNHEY and CDR2 SVGAGI. CDR3 length: 14 residues. The CDR3: CTSSSPRMNTEAFF. The DNA of the CDR3 is TGTACCAGCAGTTCCCCTCGGATGAACACTGAAGCTTTCTTT.

This clonotype was picked up many times. CDR3 sequence reads: CASSPQAEETQYF. The CDR3 DNA follows: TGTGCCAGCAGTCCCCAAGCGGAGGAGACCCAGTACTTC. The gene calls are TRBV5-4 and TRBJ2-5, with a possible D match to TRBD2 (5 bases). The CDR3 is 13 residues long. Germline CDR1 is SGHNT and CDR2 is YYREEE (reference sequence). Between the trimmed V and J ends, which lost 5 bases and 5 bases, there was a span of 13 bases.

This clonotype was seen ten or more times. The chain is built from TRBV10-3 and TRBJ2-7, with D perhaps matching TRBD1 or TRBD2 (5 bases each). The germline V and J ends were trimmed by 4 bases and 5 bases, with 21 bases remaining between them. This CDR3 is built from 16 residues. Germline V CDR1 and CDR2: ENHRY, SYGVKD. Here the CDR3 reads CAISVVLGQGPNEQYF. CDR3 nucleotides: TGTGCCATCAGTGTTGTATTGGGGCAGGGACCGAACGAGCAGTACTTC.

On this clonotype itself: Being one base from a much bigger clone, this may be a read error. The conserved closing phenylalanine or tryptophan is absent in this CDR3, likely reflecting a read error. No DNA is shown, since the ends of the CDR3 on it are uncertain; the CDR3 is the one TCRdb lists. This rearrangement joins TRBV29-1 to TRBJ1-2; TRBD1 is taken as the D call from the table, unchecked against the DNA. Germline CDR1 and CDR2: SQVTM and ANQGSEA. The CDR3 region is 13 residues in length, termini included. CDR3 amino acids: CSVRRDRNYGYTC.

This clonotype was observed a few times. V is TRBV6-5 and J is TRBJ2-3, with TRBD1 as a possible D gene (6 bases). The V and J ends lost 5 bases and 3 bases respectively, with 9 bases between them. Germline V CDR1 and CDR2: MNHEY, SVGAGI. This CDR3 has 13 amino acids. DNA of the CDR3: TGTGCCAGCAGTCAAACAGGGACAGATACGCAGTATTTT. Protein product: CASSQTGTDTQYF.

In its sample, this clonotype was seen many times. The chain uses TRBV7-2 and TRBJ2-3, with TRBD2 matching over 12 bases. CDR1 is SGHTA and CDR2 is FQGNSA in the germline V gene. This CDR3 spans 15 amino acids. With V trimmed by 6 bases and J by 4 bases, 5 bases remained unmatched. The CDR3 nucleotides read TGTGCCAGCAGTCTCCTAGCGGGGGGGGCAGATACGCAGTATTTT. This gives the protein CASSLLAGGADTQYF.

The CDR3: CASSRRLALNTGELFF. CDR3 nucleotides: TGTGCCAGCAGTCGTCGACTAGCACTGAACACCGGGGAGCTGTTTTTT. The chain has TRBV7-2 and TRBJ2-2; 7 bases line up with TRBD2. This CDR3 has 16 residues. From germline, CDR1 is SGHTA and CDR2 FQGNSA. J gave up 1 base and V 6 bases, and 8 bases lay outside the gene matches.

The chain is built from TRBV24-1 and TRBJ1-2; 9 bases are shared with TRBD1. The germline V gene has CDR1 KGHDR and CDR2 SFDVKD. This CDR3 comprises 15 residues. V shed 2 bases and J 6 bases; nucleotides not matched to a gene: 6. The CDR3 protein is CATSDSETGGDGYTF. The CDR3 DNA reads TGTGCCACCAGTGATTCGGAAACAGGGGGCGATGGCTACACCTTC.

This clonotype was seen repeatedly, ten times or more. This chain connects TRBV6-6 to TRBJ1-6; 7 positions match TRBD1. Looked up from germline, CDR1 is MNHNY and CDR2 is SVGAGI (reference sequence). This CDR3 contains 17 residues. The J segment lost 7 bases and the V segment lost 2 bases, leaving 11 bases of the junction unmatched. The DNA for the CDR3 is TGTGCCAGCAGTTACGGGGTAGGGGGCCGTGGGAATTCACCCCTCCACTTT. Its protein product is CASSYGVGGRGNSPLHF.

This clonotype was detected only a few times. This may come from a read error, since a much larger clone is one base off. This sequence joins TRBV6-5 and TRBJ2-5; the D gene is possibly TRBD1 (5 bases). The length of the CDR3 is 13 residues. Germline V gene data show CDR1 as MNHEY and CDR2 as SVGAGI. Between the trimmed V and J ends, which lost 2 bases and 11 bases, there was a span of 15 bases. CDR3 sequence (DNA): TGTGCCAGCAGTTACACTCAGGGCCGTGAGCAGTACTTC. Its translation is CASSYTQGREQYF.

This clonotype was found many times. The chain combines TRBV7-2 with TRBJ1-6; D gene unclear. The CDR3 is 14 residues long. Deletions cut 5 bases from V and 3 bases from J, with 8 bases between. Germline loops: CDR1 SGHTA, CDR2 FQGNSA. In DNA, the CDR3 is TGTGCCAGCAGCCCCAACCTCTATAATTCACCCCTCCACTTT. This translates into CASSPNLYNSPLHF.

This clonotype was picked up many times. V usage is TRBV6-6 and J usage is TRBJ2-7; 8 nucleotides agree with TRBD1. Germline V gives CDR1 MNHNY, CDR2 SVGAGI (reference sequence). This CDR3 has 15 amino acids. The trim removed 2 bases at V and 7 bases at J, leaving 10 bases unmatched. The CDR3 protein is CASSYPRTGLLEQYF. The CDR3, as DNA: TGTGCCAGCAGTTACCCCCGGACAGGGCTGCTGGAGCAGTACTTC.

The gene calls are TRBV30 and TRBJ2-1, with 11 bases aligning to TRBD1. V was clipped by 4 bases and J by 13 bases; unmatched bases: 12. The germline V gene has CDR1 GTSNPN and CDR2 SVGIG (reference sequence). The CDR3 covers 14 residues. The CDR3 coding sequence is TGTGCCTGGAATCCCGGGACAGGGGGGGAGACCCAGTTCTTC. Its protein is CAWNPGTGGETQFF. Variable domain in full (rest from reference TRBV30 and TRBJ2-1): SQTIHQWPATLVQPVGSPLSLECTVEGTSNPNLYWYRQAAGRGLQLLFYSVGIGQISSEVPQNLSASRPQDRQFILSSKKLLLSDSGFYLCAWNPGTGGETQFFGPGTRLTVL.

This clonotype has at least ten counts. The V gene is TRBV6-1, the J gene TRBJ2-7; 8 bases are shared with TRBD1. The CDR3 has 14 residues. Unmatched junction bases numbered 4, after V lost 4 bases and J lost 2 bases. Germline values: CDR1 MNHNS, CDR2 SASEGT. As DNA, the CDR3 is TGTGCCAGCAGTGTGGACAGGGCCCCCTACGAGCAGTACTTC. Encoded protein: CASSVDRAPYEQYF.

This clonotype was seen once. The chain joins TRBV11-2 to TRBJ1-2; D is unclear. Germline CDR1 and CDR2: SGHAT and FQNNGV. The CDR3 is made up of 14 amino acids. V was shortened by 5 bases and J by 0 bases, with 10 bases between the two germline ends. CDR3 bases: TGTGCCAGCAGCCCGGGTCGGGCTAACTATGGCTACACCTTC. It specifies CASSPGRANYGYTF.

This clonotype was seen repeatedly, ten times or more. In DNA form, the CDR3 reads TGTGCCAGCAGCTTGGCCGCAGGGGGCGAGCAGTACTTC. Encoded protein: CASSLAAGGEQYF. The chain carries TRBV7-9 and TRBJ2-7; 7 bases match TRBD1. V shed 3 bases and J 6 bases; nucleotides not matched to a gene: 5. This CDR3 contains 13 residues. Germline-derived CDR1 and CDR2 are SEHNR and FQNEAQ (reference sequence).

This clonotype was observed a few times. The chain carries TRBV29-1 and TRBJ1-1; D not resolved. Trimming took off 6 bases at V and 6 bases at J, with 11 bases between the two ends. In germline, CDR1 is SQVTM, CDR2 ANQGSEA. The CDR3 is made up of 11 amino acids. CDR3 in amino acids: CSVGGVPEAFF. The CDR3 DNA reads as TGCAGCGTGGGTGGGGTCCCTGAAGCTTTCTTT.

This clonotype appeared a few times. This chain links TRBV3-1 with TRBJ1-6; 7 bases line up with TRBD1. This CDR3 has 14 residues. Per the germline V gene, CDR1 is LGHDT and CDR2 is YNNKEL (reference sequence). V was clipped by 10 bases and J by 0 bases; unmatched bases: 3. The CDR3 region is CATRQGSYNSPLHF. The CDR3 nucleotides are TGTGCCACCAGACAGGGCTCCTATAATTCACCCCTCCACTTT. The full variable domain, with the rest looked up from reference TRBV3-1 and TRBJ1-6, is DTAVSQTPKYLVTQMGNDKSIKCEQNLGHDTMYWYKQDSKKFLKIMFSYNNKELIINETVPNRFSPKSPDKAHLNLHINSLELGDSAVYFCATRQGSYNSPLHFGNGTRLTVT.

This clonotype was seen repeatedly, ten times or more. The V gene is TRBV29-1, the J gene TRBJ2-1, with TRBD1 as a possible D gene (5 bases). Germline CDR1 and CDR2: SQVTM and ANQGSEA. The CDR3 sequence is 11 residues long. V lost 7 bases and J 6 bases, leaving 10 bases between the germline ends. CDR3 region: CSGGPGNEQFF. In nucleotides, the CDR3 is TGCAGCGGGGGCCCGGGCAATGAGCAGTTCTTC.

The chain carries TRBV5-1 and TRBJ1-4; possible D gene TRBD1, 6 bases. Germline V gene sequence: CDR1 SGHRS, CDR2 YFSETQ. Trimming shortened V by 4 bases and J by 7 bases, and 20 bases separated the two germline ends. This CDR3 comprises 16 residues. The CDR3 DNA is TGCGCCAGCAGCCCCGGGACATCCCCCGCGGGTGAAAAACTGTTTTTT. Protein product: CASSPGTSPAGEKLFF. The entire variable domain, with the rest obtained from reference TRBV5-1 and TRBJ1-4, is as follows: KAGVTQTPRYLIKTRGQQVTLSCSPISGHRSVSWYQQTPGQGLQFLFEYFSETQRNKGNFPGRFSGRQFSNSRSEMNVSTLELGDSALYLCASSPGTSPAGEKLFFGSGTQLSVL.

This clonotype was seen a few times. It may be a read error: a sequence one base away is much more abundant. This sequence joins TRBV6-5 and TRBJ1-2; 7 bases map to TRBD1. This CDR3 has 14 residues. CDR1 is MNHEY, CDR2 SVGAGI, per germline. The CDR3 nucleotides are TGTGCCTGCAGCCCCGGGACAGCTAACTATGGCTACACCTTC. Residues: CACSPGTANYGYTF.

Regarding this clonotype: A much larger clone sits a single nucleotide away, making a read error possible. The chain employs TRBV27 and TRBJ1-2; no clear D. Germline V gene data show CDR1 as MNHEY and CDR2 as SMNVEV (reference sequence). The CDR3 loop spans 15 amino acids. CDR3 amino acids: CAGSLSGEGINGYTF. The CDR3, as DNA: TGTGCCGGCAGTTTATCGGGAGAGGGAATAAATGGCTACACCTTC.

The chain joins TRBV2 to TRBJ2-2; D is ambiguous. The V gene lost 8 bases and the J gene lost 1 base, with 11 bases spanning the gap. Germline lookup yields CDR1 SNHLY and CDR2 FYNNEI. The CDR3 spans 14 residues. CDR3 bases: TGTGCCAGCGTGAAGGGCAGGAACACCGGGGAGCTGTTTTTT. Translating gives CASVKGRNTGELFF.

This clonotype was detected ten times or more. J is TRBJ2-3 and V is TRBV25-1, with 8 bases aligning to TRBD2. Germline CDR1 and CDR2: MGHDK and SYGVNS. The CDR3 covers 16 residues. J gave up 1 base and V 0 bases, and 3 bases lay outside the gene matches. The CDR3 DNA reads TGTGCCAGCAGTGAATACGGGGGGGGACGCACAGATACGCAGTATTTT. Its protein is CASSEYGGGRTDTQYF.

This clonotype was observed at least ten times. The chain carries TRBV3-1 and TRBJ2-5, with TRBD2 identical over 9 bases. The ends lost 0 bases at V and 5 bases at J; junction bases unmatched: 4. CDR1 and CDR2 from the germline V gene are LGHDT and YNNKEL (reference sequence). This CDR3 contains 15 residues. CDR3 nucleotide sequence: TGTGCCAGCAGCCAAGATTCTAGCGGGGCTGAGACCCAGTACTTC. Its protein is CASSQDSSGAETQYF.

The genes are TRBV7-2 and TRBJ1-6; D gene unclear. The CDR3 consists of 14 residues. Germline values: CDR1 SGHTA, CDR2 FQGNSA. V was pared by 3 bases and J by 6 bases, with 9 bases between. The DNA for the CDR3 is TGTGCCAGCAGCTTGAGCAGGAGTAATTCACCCCTCCACTTT. Residues: CASSLSRSNSPLHF.

To note about this clonotype: Possible read error: a much larger clone is one base away. V usage is TRBV29-1 and J usage is TRBJ2-3, with a possible D match to TRBD1 (5 bases). The germline V gene has CDR1 SQVTM and CDR2 ANQGSEA. The CDR3 spans 14 residues. CDR3 sequence (DNA): TGCAGCGTTGAAGGTTTAGGGGTCCAAGATGCGCAGTATTTT. Encoded protein: CSVEGLGVQDAQYF.

CDR3 nucleotides: TGTGCCATCAGTGAGACTAGCGGTTCCTACGAGCAGTACTTC. It codes for CAISETSGSYEQYF. V usage is TRBV7-2 and J usage is TRBJ2-7; 9 bases are shared with TRBD2. CDR3 length: 14 amino acids. CDR1 is SGHTA and CDR2 is FQGNSA in the germline V gene. Germline trimming cut 10 bases from V and 1 base from J; bases unmatched to any gene: 8.

This clonotype came up a few times. The CDR3 here is CASSLQGYTGELFF. The DNA of the CDR3 is TGTGCCAGCAGTTTACAGGGATACACCGGGGAGCTGTTTTTT. The chain carries TRBV28 and TRBJ2-2; maybe TRBD1 (5 bases). V was trimmed by 2 bases and J by 3 bases, leaving 7 bases between them. This CDR3 region has 14 residues. Looked up from germline, CDR1 is MDHEN and CDR2 is SYDVKM. Variable domain in full (rest from reference TRBV28 and TRBJ2-2): DVKVTQSSRYLVKRTGEKVFLECVQDMDHENMFWYRQDPGLGLRLIYFSYDVKMKEKGDIPEGYSVSREKKERFSLILESASTNQTSMYLCASSLQGYTGELFFGEGSRLTVL.

CDR3 DNA sequence: TGTGCCAGCAGCCCCTCGACAGGGTATTCCCTTCTTAACTATGGCTACACCTTC. It codes for CASSPSTGYSLLNYGYTF. V gene TRBV7-2 combines with J gene TRBJ1-2; 7 nucleotides align to TRBD1. The CDR3 has 18 amino acids. J lost 1 base, V lost 5 bases, and 16 bases had no gene match. Germline CDR1 SGHTA, CDR2 FQGNSA.

V and J are TRBV15 and TRBJ1-2; D might be TRBD1 (5 bases). This CDR3 region has 15 residues. CDR1 is LNHNV, CDR2 YYDKDF, per germline (reference sequence). V lost 2 bases, J lost 4 bases, and 14 bases lay in between. The CDR3 loop is CATSRRDGGVYGYTF. DNA of the CDR3: TGTGCCACCAGCAGACGGGACGGAGGGGTCTATGGCTACACCTTC. Full variable domain (rest looked up from reference TRBV15 and TRBJ1-2): DAMVIQNPRYQVTQFGKPVTLSCSQTLNHNVMYWYQQKSSQAPKLLFHYYDKDFNNEADTPDNFQSRRPNTSFCFLDIRSPGLGDTAMYLCATSRRDGGVYGYTFGSGTRLTVV.